A selection of T cell receptor beta chains follows, all from one sample in a study of cytomegalovirus exposure and HLA in healthy donors. Some clones are missing from TCRdb's copy, which holds only in-frame ones; the method was immunoSEQ multiplex PCR. The sample has about 170,000 clones, around 76% seen once; the top ten hold less than 8.5%. Sequenced input: PBMCs. Receptors were obtained from a man in his forties in good health and CMV-seropositive. CDR3s include the opening cysteine and the closing phenylalanine or tryptophan. D genes are given only for firm matches. Size is stated for part of the rows, as once, few or many counts, or as a class when the clone is expanded.

v_gene	j_gene	abundance	d_gene	CDR3nt	CDR3aa
TRBV9	TRBJ1-2	NA	TRBD1	TGTGCCAGCAGCCGGCCGGGACAGGGCGACTATGGCTACACCTTC	CASSRPGQGDYGYTF
TRBV19	TRBJ1-2	NA	NA	TGTGCCAGTAGTCCCCGGGCCCGCGGGTCTGGCTACACCTTC	CASSPRARGSGYTF
TRBV4-1	TRBJ1-1	few	TRBD1	TGCGCCAGCAGCCATACCGGGACAGGGGGCGCTTCGGTCACTGAAGCTTTCTTT	CASSHTGTGGASVTEAFF
TRBV6-5	TRBJ2-3	NA	TRBD1	TGTGCCAGCAGTCCCTCGACAGGGAGCACAGATACGCAGTATTTT	CASSPSTGSTDTQYF
TRBV7-9	TRBJ2-7	NA	TRBD1	TGTGCCAGCAGCACGGGACAGGGCCCCTACGAGCAGTACTTC	CASSTGQGPYEQYF
TRBV19	TRBJ2-7	NA	TRBD1	TGTGCCAGTAGTTTCGGACAGGGGGGAGACGAGCAGTACTTC	CASSFGQGGDEQYF
TRBV5-5	TRBJ2-7	NA	TRBD1	TGTGCCAGCAGCGACCCGGGACAGGGGAACTACGAGCAGTACTTC	CASSDPGQGNYEQYF
TRBV19	TRBJ2-7	NA	TRBD2	TGTGCCAGTAGTCGAGCGGGGGGCTACGAGCAGTACTTC	CASSRAGGYEQYF
TRBV7-9	TRBJ2-5	NA	NA	TGTGCCACTCCGTCGGGAGAGACCCAGTACTTC	CATPSGETQYF
TRBV28	TRBJ1-2	NA	TRBD1	TGTGCCAGCAGTTTACCTTGGACAGGGGGCGACTATGGCTACACCTTC	CASSLPWTGGDYGYTF
TRBV4-3	TRBJ1-4	NA	TRBD1	TGCGCCAGCCGACGAGACAGGGCAACTAATGAAAAACTGTTTTTT	CASRRDRATNEKLFF
TRBV18	TRBJ2-7	NA	TRBD1	TGTGCCAGCTCAGAACTAGGACAGGGCCAACAGCAGTACTTC	CASSELGQGQQQYF